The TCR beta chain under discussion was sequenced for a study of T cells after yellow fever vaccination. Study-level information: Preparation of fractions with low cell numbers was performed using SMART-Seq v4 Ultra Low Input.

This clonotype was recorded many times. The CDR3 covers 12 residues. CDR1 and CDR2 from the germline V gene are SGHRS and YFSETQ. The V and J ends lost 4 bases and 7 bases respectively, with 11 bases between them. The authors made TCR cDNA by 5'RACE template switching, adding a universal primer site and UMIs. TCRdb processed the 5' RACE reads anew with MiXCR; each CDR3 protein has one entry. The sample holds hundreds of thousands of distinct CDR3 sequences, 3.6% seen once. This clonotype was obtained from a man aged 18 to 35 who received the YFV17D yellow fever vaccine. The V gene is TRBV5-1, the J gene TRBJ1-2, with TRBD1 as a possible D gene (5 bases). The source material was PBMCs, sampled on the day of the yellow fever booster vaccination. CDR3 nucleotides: TGCGCCAGCAGCCAGGACAAGGTTGGCTACACCTTC. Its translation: CASSQDKVGYTF.